This T cell receptor beta chain was identified during a study of response to subunit inactivated influenza vaccine. Overall study findings and caveats: Authors suggested that a seasonal influenza vaccination recruits few new T cells each time.

TCRdb called the RT-PCR reads again in MiXCR, with one record for every CDR3 protein. The table has about 480,000 distinct CDR3 sequences, about an eighth seen once. Only a few counts were recorded for this clonotype. Its antigen is still unknown. Trimming cost V 5 bases and J 10 bases, with 10 bases left between them. The CDR3 loop spans 11 amino acids. This rearrangement joins TRBV12-3 or TRBV12-4 to TRBJ2-3; D remains ambiguous. The clonotype comes from a man aged 45-60 years who received an inactivated influenza vaccine. The sample here was PBMCs from blood, taken more than 35 days after vaccination. The CDR3 coding sequence is TGTGCCAGCAGTCCCGGGCTATCGCAGTATTTT. It specifies CASSPGLSQYF.